The 10 T cell receptor beta chains in this list originate from one sample, sequenced in a study of blood T cell repertoires in COVID-19. Sequencing used immunoSEQ multiplex PCR; TCRdb keeps in-frame clones, though not all of them. The sample shows over 110,000 clones, 80% to 85% of them seen only once. Input material: peripheral blood. The receptors derive from a human donor in a cohort sampled during active COVID-19.

The DNA for the CDR3 is TGTGCCAGCAGTTTAATACAGGGGTGGGAGCAGTACTTC. It yields the protein CASSLIQGWEQYF. The chain uses TRBV12-3 or TRBV12-4 and TRBJ2-7, with TRBD1 matching 7 bases. This CDR3 contains 13 residues. The junction had 5 bases not matched to a gene; V was cut back by 2 bases and J by 7 bases.

This clone was seen repeatedly, ten times or more. The chain is built from TRBV6-2 or TRBV6-3 and TRBJ2-3, with D possibly being TRBD2 (5 bases). V lost 6 bases to trimming and J lost 4 bases, with 8 bases between them. The CDR3 length is 12 residues. Per germline, CDR1 MNHEY and CDR2 SVGEGT. The CDR3, as DNA: TGTGCCAGCAGCCTACTAGCAGATACGCAGTATTTT. Translation: CASSLLADTQYF.

The gene calls are TRBV6-6 and TRBJ1-4; TRBD1 agrees at 10 bases. This CDR3 comprises 14 residues. CDR1 is MNHNY and CDR2 is SVGAGI in the germline V gene (reference sequence). V lost 5 bases to trimming and J lost 10 bases; unmatched junction nucleotides: 7. DNA for the CDR3: TGTGCCAGCAGTCCCCCCGGGACAGGGGTAAAACTGTTTTTT. This encodes CASSPPGTGVKLFF.

J is TRBJ2-7 and V is TRBV28, with TRBD2 matching over 9 bases. The CDR3 spans 15 residues. Looked up from germline, CDR1 is MDHEN and CDR2 is SYDVKM. V shed 5 bases, J shed 1 base, and the junction held 6 bases outside the gene matches. The CDR3, as DNA: TGTGCCAGCAGTCCCCCGACTAGCGGTTCCTACGAGCAGTACTTC. Translated, it gives CASSPPTSGSYEQYF.

This chain links TRBV20-1 with TRBJ1-6; D remains unclear. Germline CDR1 reads DFQATT; CDR2 reads SNEGSKA (reference sequence). The CDR3 extends over 10 amino acids. Between the trimmed V and J ends, which lost 2 bases and 15 bases, there was a span of 8 bases. CDR3 nucleotides: TGCAGTGCTAGATCGGGATACCTCCACTTT. The encoded protein is CSARSGYLHF.

The J gene is TRBJ2-1, the V gene TRBV5-1; 11 bases map to TRBD2. The J segment lost 6 bases and the V segment lost 2 bases, leaving 7 bases of the junction unmatched. This CDR3 has 16 residues. Germline V gene data show CDR1 as SGHRS and CDR2 as YFSETQ. The CDR3 reads CASSFGTSGGSNEQFF. CDR3 nucleotide sequence: TGCGCCAGCAGCTTCGGGACTAGCGGCGGGAGCAATGAGCAGTTCTTC.

The CDR3 bases are TGTGCCAGCAGCTACCTGAGCGGGAGTCCCACCGGGGAGCTGTTTTTT. Translating gives CASSYLSGSPTGELFF. This sequence joins TRBV5-5 and TRBJ2-2, with 8 bases lining up with TRBD2. V trimming: 3 bases; J trimming: 4 bases; junction bases outside the gene matches: 8. CDR1 is SGHKS, CDR2 YYEKEE, per germline (reference sequence). The CDR3 is 16 amino acids.

The V call is TRBV7-9, the J call TRBJ2-7; 11 nucleotides line up with TRBD1. This CDR3 is built from 13 residues. CDR1 is SEHNR and CDR2 is FQNEAQ in the germline V gene (reference sequence). V shed 5 bases and J 5 bases; nucleotides not matched to a gene: 2. The CDR3 spells CASSGTGGHEQYF. The DNA of the CDR3 is TGTGCCAGCAGCGGGACAGGGGGACACGAGCAGTACTTC.

V is TRBV3-1 (or the pseudogene TRBV3-2) and J is TRBJ2-7, with 9 bases identical to TRBD2. Germline V gene data show CDR1 as LGHDT and CDR2 as YNNKEL (reference sequence). V lost 0 bases, J lost 2 bases, and 2 bases stayed unmatched. The CDR3 covers 15 residues. CDR3 residues: CASSQEGGRAYEQYF. Written as DNA, the CDR3 is TGTGCCAGCAGCCAAGAAGGCGGGAGGGCCTACGAGCAGTACTTC.

The chain links TRBV6-6 to TRBJ2-5; 12 bases agree with TRBD1. The CDR3 is 16 amino acids. The germline gives CDR1 MNHNY, CDR2 SVGAGI (reference sequence). With V trimmed by 6 bases and J by 5 bases, 10 bases remained unmatched. The CDR3 nucleotides read TGTGCCAGCAGCCGCCTTGGGGACAGGGGGCGTGAGACCCAGTACTTC. It codes for CASSRLGDRGRETQYF.